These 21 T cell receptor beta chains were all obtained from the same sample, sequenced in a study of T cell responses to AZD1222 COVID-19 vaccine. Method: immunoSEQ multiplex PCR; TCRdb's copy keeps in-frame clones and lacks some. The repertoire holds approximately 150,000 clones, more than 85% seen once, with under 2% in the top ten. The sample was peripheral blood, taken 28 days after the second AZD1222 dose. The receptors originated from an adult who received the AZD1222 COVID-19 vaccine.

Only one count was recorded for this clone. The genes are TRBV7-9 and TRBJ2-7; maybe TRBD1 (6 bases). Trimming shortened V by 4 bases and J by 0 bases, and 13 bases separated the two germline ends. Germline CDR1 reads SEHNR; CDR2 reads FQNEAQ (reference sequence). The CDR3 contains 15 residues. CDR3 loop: CASSSSRTDSYEQYV. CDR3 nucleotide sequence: TGTGCCAGCAGCTCCTCCCGGACAGACTCCTACGAGCAGTACGTC.

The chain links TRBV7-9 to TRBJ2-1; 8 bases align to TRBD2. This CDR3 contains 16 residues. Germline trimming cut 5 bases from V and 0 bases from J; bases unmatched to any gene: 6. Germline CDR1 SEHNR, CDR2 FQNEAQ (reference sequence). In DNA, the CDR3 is TGTGCCAGCAGCCCCAGGGCGGGGGGCTCCTACAATGAGCAGTTCTTC. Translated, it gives CASSPRAGGSYNEQFF.

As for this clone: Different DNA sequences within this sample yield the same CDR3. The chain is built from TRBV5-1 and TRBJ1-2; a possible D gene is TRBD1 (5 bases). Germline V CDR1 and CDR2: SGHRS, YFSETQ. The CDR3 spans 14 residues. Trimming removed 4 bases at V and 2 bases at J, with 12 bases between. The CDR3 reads CASSPGPANYGYTF. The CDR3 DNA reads TGCGCCAGCAGCCCGGGACCAGCCAACTATGGCTACACCTTC. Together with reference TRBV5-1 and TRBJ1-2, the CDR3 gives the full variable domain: KAGVTQTPRYLIKTRGQQVTLSCSPISGHRSVSWYQQTPGQGLQFLFEYFSETQRNKGNFPGRFSGRQFSNSRSEMNVSTLELGDSALYLCASSPGPANYGYTFGSGTRLTVV.

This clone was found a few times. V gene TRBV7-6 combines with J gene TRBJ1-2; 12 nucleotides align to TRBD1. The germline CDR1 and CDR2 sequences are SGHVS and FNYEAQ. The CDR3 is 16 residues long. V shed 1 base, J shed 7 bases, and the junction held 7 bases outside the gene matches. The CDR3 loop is CASSLVPGQGAGGYTF. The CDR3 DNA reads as TGTGCCAGCAGCTTAGTCCCGGGACAGGGGGCGGGTGGCTACACCTTC.

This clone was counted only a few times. The CDR3 loop is CASSQDVSAEAFF. DNA of the CDR3: TGTGCCAGCAGCCAAGATGTATCTGCTGAAGCTTTCTTT. The genes are TRBV3-1 (or the pseudogene TRBV3-2) and TRBJ1-1, with D unclear. Looked up from germline, CDR1 is LGHDT and CDR2 is YNNKEL (reference sequence). V was clipped by 0 bases and J by 6 bases, with 8 bases between them. There are 13 residues in the CDR3.

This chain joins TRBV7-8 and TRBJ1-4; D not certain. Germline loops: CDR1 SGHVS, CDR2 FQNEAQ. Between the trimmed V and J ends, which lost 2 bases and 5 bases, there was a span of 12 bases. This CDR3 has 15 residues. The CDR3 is CASSLRQEPNEKLFF. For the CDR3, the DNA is TGTGCCAGCAGCTTACGGCAGGAACCAAATGAAAAACTGTTTTTT.

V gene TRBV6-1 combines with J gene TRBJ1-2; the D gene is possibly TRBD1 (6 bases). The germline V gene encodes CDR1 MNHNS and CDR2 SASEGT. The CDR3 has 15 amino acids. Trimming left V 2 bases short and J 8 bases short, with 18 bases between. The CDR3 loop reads CASSESWGAGVGYTF. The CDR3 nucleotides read TGTGCCAGCAGTGAATCCTGGGGGGCAGGCGTCGGCTACACCTTC.

Written as DNA, the CDR3 is TGCGCCAGCAGCCAAGACGGGACTACATATAGCACAGATACGCAGTATTTT. Amino acids: CASSQDGTTYSTDTQYF. The rearrangement uses TRBV4-3 and TRBJ2-3, with TRBD2 matching over 7 bases. V dropped 0 bases and J dropped 0; count of bases not matched to a gene: 6. CDR1 is LGHNA, CDR2 YSLEER, per germline. CDR3 length: 17 amino acids.

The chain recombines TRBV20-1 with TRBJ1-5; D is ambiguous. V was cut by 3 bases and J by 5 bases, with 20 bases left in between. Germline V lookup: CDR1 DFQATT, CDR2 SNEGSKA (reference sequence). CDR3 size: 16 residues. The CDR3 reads CSASGGSNSRDQPQHF. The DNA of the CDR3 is TGCAGTGCTAGTGGCGGGAGCAATTCCCGGGATCAGCCCCAGCATTTT.

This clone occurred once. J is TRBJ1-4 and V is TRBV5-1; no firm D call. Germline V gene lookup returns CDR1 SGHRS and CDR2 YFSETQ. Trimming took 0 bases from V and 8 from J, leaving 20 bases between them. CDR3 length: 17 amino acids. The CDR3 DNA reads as TGCGCCAGCAGCTTGGGACCCGGCGGTCGACCGGTAGAAAAACTGTTTTTT. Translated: CASSLGPGGRPVEKLFF.

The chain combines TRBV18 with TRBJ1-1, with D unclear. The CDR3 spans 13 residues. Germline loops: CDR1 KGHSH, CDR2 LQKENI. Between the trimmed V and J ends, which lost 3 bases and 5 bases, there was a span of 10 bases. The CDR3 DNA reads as TGTGCCAGCTCACCGGGCTGGGGTACTGAAGCTTTCTTT. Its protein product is CASSPGWGTEAFF.

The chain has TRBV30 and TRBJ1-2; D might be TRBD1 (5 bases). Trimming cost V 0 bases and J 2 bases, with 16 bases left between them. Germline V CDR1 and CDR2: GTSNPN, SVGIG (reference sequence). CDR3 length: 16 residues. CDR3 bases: TGTGCCTGGAGTGTTGCTGGTGGGGGGGGAAACTATGGCTACACCTTC. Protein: CAWSVAGGGGNYGYTF.

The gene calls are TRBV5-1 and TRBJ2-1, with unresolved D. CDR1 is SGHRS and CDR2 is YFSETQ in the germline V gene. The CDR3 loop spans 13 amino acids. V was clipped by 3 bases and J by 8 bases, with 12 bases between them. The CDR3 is CASSSDPNDEQFF. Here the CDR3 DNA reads TGCGCCAGCAGCTCCGATCCCAACGATGAGCAGTTCTTC. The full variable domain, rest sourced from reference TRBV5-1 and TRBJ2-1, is KAGVTQTPRYLIKTRGQQVTLSCSPISGHRSVSWYQQTPGQGLQFLFEYFSETQRNKGNFPGRFSGRQFSNSRSEMNVSTLELGDSALYLCASSSDPNDEQFFGPGTRLTVL.

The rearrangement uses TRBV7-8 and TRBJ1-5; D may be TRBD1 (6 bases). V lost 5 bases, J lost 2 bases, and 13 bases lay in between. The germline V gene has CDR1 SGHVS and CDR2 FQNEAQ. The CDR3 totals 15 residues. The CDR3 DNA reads TGTGCCAGCAGCCAAGGGGGACCCGGCAATCAGCCCCAGCATTTT. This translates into CASSQGGPGNQPQHF.

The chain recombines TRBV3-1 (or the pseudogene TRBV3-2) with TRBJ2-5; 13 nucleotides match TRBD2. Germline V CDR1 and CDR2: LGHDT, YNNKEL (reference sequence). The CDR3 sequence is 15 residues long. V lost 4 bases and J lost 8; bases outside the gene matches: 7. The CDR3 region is CASSPGLAGVGTQYF. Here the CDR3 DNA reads TGTGCCAGCAGCCCTGGACTAGCGGGAGTAGGTACCCAGTACTTC.

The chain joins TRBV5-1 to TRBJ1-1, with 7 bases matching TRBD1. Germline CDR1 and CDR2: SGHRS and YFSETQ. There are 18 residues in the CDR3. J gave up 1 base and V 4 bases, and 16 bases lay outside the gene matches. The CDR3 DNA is TGCGCCAGCAGCAACCCTCGACAGGGCAAAAGGGGGAACACTGAAGCTTTCTTT. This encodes CASSNPRQGKRGNTEAFF.

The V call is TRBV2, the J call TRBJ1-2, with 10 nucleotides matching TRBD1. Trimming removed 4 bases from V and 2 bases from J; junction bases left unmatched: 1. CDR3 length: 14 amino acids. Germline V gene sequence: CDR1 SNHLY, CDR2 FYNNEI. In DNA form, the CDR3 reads TGTGCCAGCAGTGGGGACAGGGGAAACTATGGCTACACCTTC. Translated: CASSGDRGNYGYTF.

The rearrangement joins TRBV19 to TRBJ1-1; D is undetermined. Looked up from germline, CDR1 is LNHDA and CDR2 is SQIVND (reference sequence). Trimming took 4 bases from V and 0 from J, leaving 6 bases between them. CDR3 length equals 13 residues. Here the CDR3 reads CASSNQMNTEAFF. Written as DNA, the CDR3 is TGTGCCAGTAGTAACCAGATGAACACTGAAGCTTTCTTT.

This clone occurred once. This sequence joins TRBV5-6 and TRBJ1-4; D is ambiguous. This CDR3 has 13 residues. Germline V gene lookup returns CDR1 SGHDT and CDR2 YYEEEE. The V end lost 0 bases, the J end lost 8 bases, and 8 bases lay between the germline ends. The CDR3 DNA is TGTGCCAGCAGCTTGGGGGCAGAGGAAAAACTGTTTTTT. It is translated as CASSLGAEEKLFF.

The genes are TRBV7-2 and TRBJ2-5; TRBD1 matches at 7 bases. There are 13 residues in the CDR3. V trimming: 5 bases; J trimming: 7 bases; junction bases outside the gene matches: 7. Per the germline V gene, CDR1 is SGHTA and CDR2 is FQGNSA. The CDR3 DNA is TGTGCCAGCAGCCCGGGACAGTTCGGGACCCAGTACTTC. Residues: CASSPGQFGTQYF.

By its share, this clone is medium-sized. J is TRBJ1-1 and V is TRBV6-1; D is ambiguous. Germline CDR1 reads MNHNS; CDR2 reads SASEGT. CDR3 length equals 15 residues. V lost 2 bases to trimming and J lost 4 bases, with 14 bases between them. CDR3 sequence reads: CASSEWTPGSTEAFF. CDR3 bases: TGTGCCAGCAGTGAATGGACGCCGGGGAGCACTGAAGCTTTCTTT.